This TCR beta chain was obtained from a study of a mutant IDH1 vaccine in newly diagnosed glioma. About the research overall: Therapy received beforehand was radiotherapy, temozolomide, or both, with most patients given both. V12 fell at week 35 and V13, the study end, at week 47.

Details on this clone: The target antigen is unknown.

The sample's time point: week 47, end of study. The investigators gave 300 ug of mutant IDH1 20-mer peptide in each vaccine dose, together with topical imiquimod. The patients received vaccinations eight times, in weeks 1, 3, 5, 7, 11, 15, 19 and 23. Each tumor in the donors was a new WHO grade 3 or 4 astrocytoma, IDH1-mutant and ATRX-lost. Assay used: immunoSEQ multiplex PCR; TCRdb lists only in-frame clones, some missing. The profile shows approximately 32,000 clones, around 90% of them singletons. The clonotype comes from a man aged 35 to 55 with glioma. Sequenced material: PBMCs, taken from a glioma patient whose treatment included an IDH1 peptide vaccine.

This CDR3 reads CASSFGNTEAFF. The CDR3 DNA reads as TGTGCCAGCAGTTTCGGGAACACTGAAGCTTTCTTT. J is TRBJ1-1 and V is TRBV6-5; D remains unclear. Deletions cut 4 bases from V and 1 base from J, with 4 bases between. The germline CDR1 and CDR2 sequences are MNHEY and SVGAGI. This CDR3 region has 12 residues.